The 22 T cell receptor beta chains given below trace back to one sample, sequenced in a study of esophageal squamous cell carcinoma under preoperative chemotherapy. TCRdb processed the PCR reads anew with MiXCR; each CDR3 protein has one entry. The table has 25,000 to 35,000 distinct CDR3 sequences, approximately 50% seen once; the top ten hold more than 10%. This sample's time point: before preoperative PTX-NDP chemotherapy. The specimen was taken from a patient given preoperative chemotherapy. These receptors came from a human donor with esophageal squamous cell carcinoma. The donor label of this sample is uncertain.

In nucleotides, the CDR3 is TGTGCCAGCAGCTTGGATGCGGGGATCGGGGGCCGTGACCAAGAGACCCAGTACTTC. Translating gives CASSLDAGIGGRDQETQYF. V usage is TRBV7-6 and J usage is TRBJ2-5; the D gene could be TRBD1 or TRBD2 (6 bases each). Germline CDR1 and CDR2: SGHVS and FNYEAQ. This CDR3 has 19 residues. V gave up 3 bases and J gave up 0 bases, with 23 bases separating them.

The chain joins TRBV19 to TRBJ2-6; no firm D call. CDR3 length equals 20 residues. The germline V and J ends were trimmed by 0 bases and 0 bases, with 18 bases remaining between them. Germline V gene data show CDR1 as LNHDA and CDR2 as SQIVND (reference sequence). Here the CDR3 DNA reads TGTGCCAGTAGTATAGACCCGACCCAAAAGCGTCTCTCTGGGGCCAACGTCCTGACTTTC. It codes for CASSIDPTQKRLSGANVLTF. The full variable domain, its missing parts supplied by reference TRBV19 and TRBJ2-6, is DGGITQSPKYLFRKEGQNVTLSCEQNLNHDAMYWYRQDPGQGLRLIYYSQIVNDFQKGDIAEGYSVSREKKESFPLTVTSAQKNPTAFYLCASSIDPTQKRLSGANVLTFGAGSRLTVL.

At least ten counts were recorded for this clonotype. V gene TRBV6-1 combines with J gene TRBJ2-7, with 8 positions matching TRBD1. In germline, CDR1 is MNHNS, CDR2 SASEGT. Trimming removed 4 bases from V and 3 bases from J; junction bases left unmatched: 8. The CDR3 has 15 residues. The CDR3, as DNA: TGTGCCAGCAGTGCTTCGGGACAGGTTAGCTACGAGCAGTACTTC. Translated, it gives CASSASGQVSYEQYF.

This clonotype was seen just once. One end of the junction is discordant with germline, which a read error may explain. V usage is TRBV7-9 and J usage is TRBJ2-3, with a weak D call TRBD2 (6 bases). Germline assignment: CDR1 SEHNR and CDR2 FQNEAQ (reference sequence). The CDR3 loop spans 19 amino acids. This CDR3 is CASSARPGSGWAGTETQYF. The CDR3 DNA is TGTGCCAGCAGCGCCCGCCCGGGGAGCGGGTGGGCTGGCACAGAGACGCAGTATTTT.

This clonotype was seen only a few times. This chain joins TRBV7-2 and TRBJ2-7; 9 bases line up with TRBD1. The length of the CDR3 is 14 residues. The germline V gene encodes CDR1 SGHTA and CDR2 FQGNSA. V gave up 4 bases and J gave up 2 bases; unmatched junction bases: 3. The CDR3: CASSSGQGTYEQYF. DNA for the CDR3: TGTGCCAGCAGCTCGGGACAGGGTACCTACGAGCAGTACTTC.

In its sample, this clonotype was seen many times. CDR3 DNA sequence: TGCAGTGCTCCGGGACAGGTCATTGGCTACACCTTC. Its translation: CSAPGQVIGYTF. The V gene is TRBV20-1, the J gene TRBJ1-2; 8 bases align to TRBD1. V was clipped by 5 bases and J by 7 bases; unmatched bases: 6. Germline CDR1 and CDR2: DFQATT and SNEGSKA (reference sequence). The CDR3 covers 12 residues.

The chain uses TRBV7-4 and TRBJ2-2; D is unclear. The end of the DNA is better explained by TRBJ2-3, so the J call may be wrong. Germline V gives CDR1 SGHVT, CDR2 SQSDAQ. The CDR3 is made up of 15 amino acids. CDR3 residues: CARSRKTASTEAQYF. The CDR3 nucleotides are TGTGCCCGGAGCCGGAAGACTGCGAGCACCGAGGCGCAGTATTTT.

This clonotype was observed once. This sequence joins TRBV11-1 and TRBJ1-1; D ambiguous. CDR3 length: 16 residues. Per the germline V gene, CDR1 is SGHAT and CDR2 is FQDESV (reference sequence). Trimming removed 4 bases at V and 3 bases at J, with 18 bases between. The CDR3: CASSSKSPQTHTEAFF. CDR3 coding DNA: TGTGCCAGCAGCTCGAAATCCCCACAGACTCACACTGAAGCTTTCTTT.

In regard to this clonotype: Germline and junction disagree at one end, which may indicate a read error. The chain couples TRBV7-8 to TRBJ2-3, with a weak D call TRBD2 (6 bases). There are 16 residues in the CDR3. Germline V gene data show CDR1 as SGHVS and CDR2 as FQNEAQ. The CDR3 protein is CASRAGGDCGTDTQYF. CDR3 bases: TGTGCCAGCAGGGCCGGAGGGGACTGTGGCACAGATACCCAGTATTTC.

V and J are TRBV12-3 or TRBV12-4 and TRBJ2-3; 7 bases match TRBD1. V lost 4 bases and J lost 3; bases outside the gene matches: 4. This CDR3 has 14 amino acids. This CDR3 reads CASSWDSKTDTQYF. CDR3 bases: TGTGCCAGCAGTTGGGACAGTAAAACAGATACGCAGTATTTT.

In this sample, this clonotype turned up a few times. This rearrangement joins TRBV7-2 to TRBJ2-1; 11 nucleotides line up with TRBD2. CDR1 is SGHTA, CDR2 FQGNSA, per germline. V shed 5 bases and J 7 bases; nucleotides not matched to a gene: 7. CDR3 size: 15 residues. The CDR3 bases are TGTGCCAGCAGCCGAGTAGCGGGAGGGGAAAATGAGCAGTTCTTC. Its translation is CASSRVAGGENEQFF.

This clonotype came up a few times. The chain uses TRBV20-1 and TRBJ2-2; 11 nucleotides agree with TRBD2. This CDR3 spans 15 amino acids. Trimming cost V 6 bases and J 7 bases; bases outside gene matches: 10. The germline CDR1 and CDR2 sequences are DFQATT and SNEGSKA (reference sequence). The CDR3 is CSALAGGPKDGELFF. CDR3 in DNA: TGCAGTGCCTTAGCGGGAGGGCCTAAAGACGGGGAGCTGTTTTTT.

This clonotype was seen just once. The chain joins TRBV12-2 to TRBJ2-5; TRBD1, as called in the table, went unchecked against the DNA. TRBV12-2 is a listed pseudogene. The CDR3 contains 12 residues. The DNA of the CDR3 is TGTCTCGGGGGCCGAGATCCGGGGACCCAGTACTTC. It translates to CLGGRDPGTQYF.

This clonotype was seen repeatedly, ten times or more. The chain joins TRBV10-2 to TRBJ2-5; 8 nucleotides line up with TRBD2. The J call may be in error: the DNA end matches TRBJ2-7 better. The CDR3 runs to 13 residues. Germline V gene sequence: CDR1 WSHSY, CDR2 SAAADI. The CDR3 sequence is CASSEREGGEQYF. In DNA, the CDR3 is TGCGCCAGCAGTGAGCGGGAGGGCGGCGAGCAGTACTTC.

This chain joins TRBV11-3 and TRBJ2-2; unclear D gene. Germline V CDR1 and CDR2: SGHNT, YENEEA. This CDR3 has 16 residues. Trimming took 7 bases from V and 16 from J, leaving 31 bases between them. The CDR3 region has the DNA TGTGCCAGCATGGGCTTCACGACTGTGAGCACAGATACGCAGTTTTTT. It specifies CASMGFTTVSTDTQFF.

The CDR3 loop reads CASSRGAGQGQETQYF. CDR3 sequence (DNA): TGTGCCAGCAGCCGCGGAGCGGGACAGGGGCAAGAGACCCAGTACTTC. The genes are TRBV5-4 and TRBJ2-5; TRBD1 agrees at 10 bases. The junction had 8 bases not matched to a gene; V was cut back by 4 bases and J by 2 bases. The germline gives CDR1 SGHNT, CDR2 YYREEE (reference sequence). This CDR3 has 16 amino acids.

Only a few counts were recorded for this clonotype. This sequence joins TRBV11-3 and TRBJ2-7; weak D call: TRBD2 (6 bases). This CDR3 is 15 amino acids long. V lost 5 bases and J lost 0, with 14 bases in between. Germline V gene lookup returns CDR1 SGHNT and CDR2 YENEEA. CDR3 in amino acids: CASSPQRANSYEQYF. CDR3 nucleotides: TGTGCCAGCAGCCCCCAGCGGGCCAACTCCTACGAGCAGTACTTC.

This clonotype was counted ten times or more. The chain has TRBV5-5 and TRBJ2-5; maybe TRBD2 (6 bases). The V end was cut by 4 bases, the J end by 3 bases, with 13 bases between. This CDR3 has 14 amino acids. CDR1 and CDR2 from the germline V gene are SGHKS and YYEKEE (reference sequence). CDR3 loop: CASSGTSGKETQYF. The CDR3 nucleotides read TGTGCCAGCAGCGGGACTTCGGGGAAAGAGACCCAGTACTTC.

Of note for this clonotype: At one end, the junction sequence differs from germline, possibly due to a read error. The gene calls are TRBV7-2 and TRBJ2-4; tentatively, D is TRBD1 or TRBD2 (5 bases each). This CDR3 comprises 14 residues. The V gene's germline CDR1 is SGHTA and CDR2 FQGNSA. In DNA form, the CDR3 reads TGTGCCAGCAGCTGCGGACGGGGCAAAGATACGCAGTACTTT. As protein: CASSCGRGKDTQYF. The full variable domain, its missing parts supplied by reference TRBV7-2 and TRBJ2-4, is GAGVSQSPSNKVTEKGKDVELRCDPISGHTALYWYRQSLGQGLEFLIYFQGNSAPDKSGLPSDRFSAERTGGSVSTLTIQRTQQEDSAVYLCASSCGRGKDTQYFGAGTRLSVL.

On this clonotype itself: Because the CDR3's place on the DNA is in doubt, the DNA is left out and the CDR3 is given as listed by TCRdb. The CDR3 loop is CASSPRTGVASGANVQSF. The rearrangement uses TRBV7-8 and TRBJ2-6; the table's D call, TRBD1, has no DNA check behind it. The germline CDR1 and CDR2 sequences are SGHVS and FQNEAQ. Ends included, the CDR3 has 18 residues.

The chain couples TRBV7-3 to TRBJ2-4, with a tentative D call TRBD2 (6 bases). V lost 3 bases to trimming and J lost 12 bases, with 27 bases between them. Per the germline V gene, CDR1 is SGHTA and CDR2 is FQGTGA. The CDR3 runs to 17 residues. CDR3 nucleotides: TGTGCCAGCAGCTTGGTGCCGGCGGGCGGGGTCAAAGACACTCAGTACTTC. This translates into CASSLVPAGGVKDTQYF.

Ten or more counts support this clonotype. This chain joins TRBV25-1 and TRBJ2-5; D remains ambiguous. V was pared by 3 bases and J by 5 bases, with 13 bases between. Germline V CDR1 and CDR2: MGHDK, SYGVNS. The CDR3 length is 14 residues. In DNA form, the CDR3 reads TGTGCCAGCAGTGACAGTGGTAGGAAGGAGACCCAGTACTTC. It translates to CASSDSGRKETQYF.